This T cell receptor (beta chain) appears in the sequencing data of a study of T cells in localized non-small cell lung cancer. Broader study findings: Paired adjacent lung recovered a median around 59 of the top 100 tumor clones. Measurement of T cell clonality placed uninvolved adjacent lung highest, above the level in tumor. Higher T cell density in the blood was associated with longer overall survival, whereas higher adjacent-lung clonality associated with shorter survival.

TCRdb's table, derived via immunoSEQ multiplex PCR, lists solely in-frame clones and lacks some. The sample records about 3,500 clones, around 30% being singletons. V was cut by 0 bases and J by 0 bases, with 6 bases left in between. This CDR3 contains 13 residues. CDR1 is SQVTM and CDR2 is ANQGSEA in the germline V gene. This clone was seen just once. Its target is unknown. Sequencing was performed on normal lung tissue next to the tumor, taken before any cancer treatment. The sequence came from a woman aged 40-75 years with stage I lung adenocarcinoma. The chain recombines TRBV29-1 with TRBJ2-7; a possible D gene is TRBD1 (6 bases). DNA of the CDR3: TGCAGCGTTGAAGAGGGGGCCTCCTACGAGCAGTACTTC. Translation gives CSVEEGASYEQYF.